This T cell receptor beta chain was recovered during a study of early T cells in non-severe SARS-CoV-2 infection. Study-wide background: From unsorted whole blood, bulk RNA was sequenced, and the chains remained unpaired.

Researchers tagged individual cDNA molecules with unique molecular identifiers. TCRdb re-called the 5' RACE reads through MiXCR, storing one row per CDR3 protein. The sample comprises some 45,000 distinct CDR3 sequences, 4% of which are singletons, and around 2.9% rests with the top ten. This clonotype occurred many times. Its antigen is undetermined. Findings of the study overall: Anti-spike CD8 specificities were favored by VDJdb matching, whose results missed private and CD4 specificities.

This CDR3 region has 15 residues. CDR1 is LNHDA, CDR2 SQIVND, per germline (reference sequence). V lost 3 bases and J lost 4; bases outside the gene matches: 7. The V gene is TRBV19, the J gene TRBJ1-1; 8 positions match TRBD1. Sequencing input: whole blood. This TCR derives from an adult who was a healthcare worker with PCR-confirmed SARS-CoV-2 infection or an uninfected control (not recorded which). The CDR3 DNA sequence: TGTGCCAGTAGTATCGTGACAGGGGTTGGCACTGAAGCTTTCTTT. This translates into CASSIVTGVGTEAFF.